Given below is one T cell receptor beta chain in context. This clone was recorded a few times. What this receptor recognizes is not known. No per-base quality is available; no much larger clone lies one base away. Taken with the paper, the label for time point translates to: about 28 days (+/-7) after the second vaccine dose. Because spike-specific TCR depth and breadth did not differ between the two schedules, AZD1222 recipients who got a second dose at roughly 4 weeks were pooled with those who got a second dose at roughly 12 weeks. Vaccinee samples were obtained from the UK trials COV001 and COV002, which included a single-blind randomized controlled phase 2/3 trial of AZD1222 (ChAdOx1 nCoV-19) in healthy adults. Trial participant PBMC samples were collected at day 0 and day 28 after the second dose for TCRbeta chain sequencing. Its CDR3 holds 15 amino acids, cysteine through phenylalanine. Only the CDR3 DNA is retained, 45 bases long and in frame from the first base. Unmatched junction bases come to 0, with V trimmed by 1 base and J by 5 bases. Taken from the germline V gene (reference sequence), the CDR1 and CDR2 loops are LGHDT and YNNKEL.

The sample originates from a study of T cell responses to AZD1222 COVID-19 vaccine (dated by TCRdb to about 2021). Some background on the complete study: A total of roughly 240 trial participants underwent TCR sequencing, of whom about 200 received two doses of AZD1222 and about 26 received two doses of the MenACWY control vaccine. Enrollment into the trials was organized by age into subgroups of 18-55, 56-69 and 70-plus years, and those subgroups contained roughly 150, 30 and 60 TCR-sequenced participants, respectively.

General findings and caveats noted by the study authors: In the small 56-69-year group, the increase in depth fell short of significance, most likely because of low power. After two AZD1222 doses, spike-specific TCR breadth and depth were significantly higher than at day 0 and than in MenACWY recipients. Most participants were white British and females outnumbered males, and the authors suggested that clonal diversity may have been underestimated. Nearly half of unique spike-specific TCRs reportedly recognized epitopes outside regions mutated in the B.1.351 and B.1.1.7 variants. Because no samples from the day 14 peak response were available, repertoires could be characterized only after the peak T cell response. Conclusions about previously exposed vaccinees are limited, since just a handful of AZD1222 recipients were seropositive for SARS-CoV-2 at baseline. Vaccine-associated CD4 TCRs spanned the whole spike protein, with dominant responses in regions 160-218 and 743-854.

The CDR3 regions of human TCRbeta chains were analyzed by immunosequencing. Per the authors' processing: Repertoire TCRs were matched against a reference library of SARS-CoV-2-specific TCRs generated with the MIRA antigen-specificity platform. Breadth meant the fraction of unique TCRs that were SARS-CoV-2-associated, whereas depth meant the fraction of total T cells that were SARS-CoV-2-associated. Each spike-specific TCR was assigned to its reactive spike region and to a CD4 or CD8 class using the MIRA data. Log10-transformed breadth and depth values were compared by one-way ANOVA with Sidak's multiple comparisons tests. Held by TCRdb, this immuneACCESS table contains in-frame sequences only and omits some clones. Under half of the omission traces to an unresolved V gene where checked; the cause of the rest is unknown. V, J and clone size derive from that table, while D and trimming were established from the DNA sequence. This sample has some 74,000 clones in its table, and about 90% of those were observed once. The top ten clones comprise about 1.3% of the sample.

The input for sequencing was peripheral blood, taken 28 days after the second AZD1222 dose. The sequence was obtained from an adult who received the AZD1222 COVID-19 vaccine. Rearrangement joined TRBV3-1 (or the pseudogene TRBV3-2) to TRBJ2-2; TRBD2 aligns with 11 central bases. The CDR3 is CASSQGLAGTGELFF. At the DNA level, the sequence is TGTGCCAGCAGCCAAGGACTAGCGGGGACCGGGGAGCTGTTTTTT.